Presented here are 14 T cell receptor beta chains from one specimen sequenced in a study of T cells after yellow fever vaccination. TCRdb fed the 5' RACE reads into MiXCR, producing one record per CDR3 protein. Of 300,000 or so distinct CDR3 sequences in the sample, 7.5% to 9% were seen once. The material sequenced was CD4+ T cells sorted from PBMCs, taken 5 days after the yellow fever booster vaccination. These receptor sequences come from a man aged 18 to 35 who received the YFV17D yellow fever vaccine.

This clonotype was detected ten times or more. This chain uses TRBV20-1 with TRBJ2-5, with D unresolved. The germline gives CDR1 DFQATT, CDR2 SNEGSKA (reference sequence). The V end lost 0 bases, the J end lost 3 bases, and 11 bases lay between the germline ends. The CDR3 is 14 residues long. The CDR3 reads CSARDLRSEETQYF. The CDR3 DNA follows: TGCAGTGCTAGAGATCTAAGAAGCGAAGAGACCCAGTACTTC.

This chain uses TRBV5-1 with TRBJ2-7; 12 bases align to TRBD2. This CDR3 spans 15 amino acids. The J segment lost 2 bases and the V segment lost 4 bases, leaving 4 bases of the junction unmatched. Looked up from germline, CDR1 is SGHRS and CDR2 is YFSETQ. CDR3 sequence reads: CASSPRTSGAYEQYF. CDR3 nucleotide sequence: TGCGCCAGCAGCCCGAGGACTAGCGGGGCCTACGAGCAGTACTTC.

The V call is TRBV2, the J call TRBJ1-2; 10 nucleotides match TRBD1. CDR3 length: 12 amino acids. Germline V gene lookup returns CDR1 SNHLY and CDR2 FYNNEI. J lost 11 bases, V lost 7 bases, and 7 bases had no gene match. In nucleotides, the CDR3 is TGTGCCAGCATCGGGACAGGGGCCCCATACACCTTC. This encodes CASIGTGAPYTF.

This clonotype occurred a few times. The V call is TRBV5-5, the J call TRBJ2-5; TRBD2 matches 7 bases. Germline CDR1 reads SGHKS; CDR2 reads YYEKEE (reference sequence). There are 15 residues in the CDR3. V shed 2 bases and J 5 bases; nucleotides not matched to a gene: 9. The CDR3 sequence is CASSFGRPLGETQYF. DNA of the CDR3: TGTGCCAGCAGCTTCGGGAGGCCACTAGGGGAGACCCAGTACTTC.

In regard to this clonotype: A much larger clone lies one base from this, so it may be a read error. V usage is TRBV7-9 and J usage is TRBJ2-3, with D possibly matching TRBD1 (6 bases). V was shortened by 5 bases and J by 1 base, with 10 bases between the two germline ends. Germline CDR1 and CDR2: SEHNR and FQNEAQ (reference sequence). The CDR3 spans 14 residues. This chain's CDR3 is CASSPRQGTDTQYF. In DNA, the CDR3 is TGTGCCAGCAGCCCCCGACAGGGCACAGATACGCAGTATTTT. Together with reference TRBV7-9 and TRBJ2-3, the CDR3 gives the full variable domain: DTGVSQNPRHKITKRGQNVTFRCDPISEHNRLYWYRQTLGQGPEFLTYFQNEAQLEKSRLLSDRFSAERPKGSFSTLEIQRTEQGDSAMYLCASSPRQGTDTQYFGPGTRLTVL.

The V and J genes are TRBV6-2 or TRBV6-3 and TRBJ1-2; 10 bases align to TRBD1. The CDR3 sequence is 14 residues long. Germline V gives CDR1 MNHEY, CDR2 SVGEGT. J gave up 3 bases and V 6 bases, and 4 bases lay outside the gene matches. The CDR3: CASRGQGQDYGYTF. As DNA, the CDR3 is TGTGCCAGCAGGGGACAGGGGCAGGACTATGGCTACACCTTC.

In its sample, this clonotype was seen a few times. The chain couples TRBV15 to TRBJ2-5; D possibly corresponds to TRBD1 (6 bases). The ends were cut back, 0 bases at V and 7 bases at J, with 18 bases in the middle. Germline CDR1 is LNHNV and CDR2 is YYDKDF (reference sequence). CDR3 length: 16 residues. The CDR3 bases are TGTGCCACCAGCAGAGAGCGTAGGGACAACGGTCTGACCCAGTACTTC. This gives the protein CATSRERRDNGLTQYF.

The CDR3 coding sequence is TGTGCCAGCAGCCGCACCTTAGATGGGAACACTGAAGCTTTCTTT. It is translated as CASSRTLDGNTEAFF. This chain links TRBV5-5 with TRBJ1-1; D unclear. Germline CDR1 and CDR2: SGHKS and YYEKEE (reference sequence). The CDR3 consists of 15 residues. V shed 4 bases and J shed 1 base, with 14 bases lying between them.

As DNA, the CDR3 is TGTGCCTGTTCTCTAGCGGGGGGACCCGATGGGGCCCAGTACTTC. Its protein is CACSLAGGPDGAQYF. The chain employs TRBV30 and TRBJ2-5; 11 bases map to TRBD2. Germline CDR1 reads GTSNPN; CDR2 reads SVGIG (reference sequence). V was pared by 6 bases and J by 9 bases, with 15 bases of the junction left unmatched. This CDR3 contains 15 residues.

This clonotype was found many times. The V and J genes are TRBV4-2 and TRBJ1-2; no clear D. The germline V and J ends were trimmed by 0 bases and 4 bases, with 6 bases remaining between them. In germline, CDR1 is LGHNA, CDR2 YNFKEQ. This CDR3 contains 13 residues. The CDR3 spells CASSQDKFYGYTF. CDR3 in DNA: TGTGCCAGCAGCCAAGATAAATTCTATGGCTACACCTTC.

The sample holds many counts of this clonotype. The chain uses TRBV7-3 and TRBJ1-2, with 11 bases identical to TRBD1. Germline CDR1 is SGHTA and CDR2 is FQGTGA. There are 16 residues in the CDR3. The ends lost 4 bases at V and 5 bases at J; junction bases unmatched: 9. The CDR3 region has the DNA TGTGCCAGCAGCTCAGGACAGGGGGCGCAGGGTTATGGCTACACCTTC. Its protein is CASSSGQGAQGYGYTF.

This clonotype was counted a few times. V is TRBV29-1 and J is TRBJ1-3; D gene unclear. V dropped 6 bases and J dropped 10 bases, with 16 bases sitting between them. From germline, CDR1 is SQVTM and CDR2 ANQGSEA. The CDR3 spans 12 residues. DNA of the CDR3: TGCAGCGTCGGGAGTGAGAATTGGACCATATATTTT. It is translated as CSVGSENWTIYF.

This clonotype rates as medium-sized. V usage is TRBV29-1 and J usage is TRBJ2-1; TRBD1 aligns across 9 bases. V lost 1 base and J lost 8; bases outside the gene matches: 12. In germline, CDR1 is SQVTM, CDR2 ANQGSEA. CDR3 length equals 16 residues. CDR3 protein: CSVEVIGQGPNDEQFF. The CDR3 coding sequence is TGCAGCGTTGAAGTGATTGGACAGGGGCCAAATGATGAGCAGTTCTTC.

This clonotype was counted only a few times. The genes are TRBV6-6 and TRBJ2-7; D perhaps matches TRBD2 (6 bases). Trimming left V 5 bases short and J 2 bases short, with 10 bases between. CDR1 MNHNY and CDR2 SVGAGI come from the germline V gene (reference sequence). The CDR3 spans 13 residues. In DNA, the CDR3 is TGTGCCAGCAGTCGGGACTTCGCCTACGAGCAGTACTTC. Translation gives CASSRDFAYEQYF.